One TCR beta chain is described in this entry. This sample is part of a study of blood T cell repertoires in COVID-19. Study information: In each case, the material was cDNA or gDNA derived from T cells, B-cell-depleted T cells, or PBMCs.

Original handling: How many nucleated cells were present was estimated from reference gene primer amplification. Assay: immunoSEQ multiplex PCR; the TCRdb copy retains only in-frame clones and omits some. V, J and clone size derive from that table, while D and trimming were established from the DNA sequence. The repertoire holds around 58,000 clones, roughly 89% seen once, with about 13% in the top ten. The sequenced material came from peripheral blood. The TCR originated in a man aged 55 to 70 with active COVID-19.

The CDR3 DNA sequence: TGCGCCAGCAGCTTGGCTGGGACAGGGGCTTACAATGAGCAGTTCTTC. This codes for CASSLAGTGAYNEQFF. The chain joins TRBV5-1 to TRBJ2-1, with 10 nucleotides matching TRBD1. Germline-derived CDR1 and CDR2 are SGHRS and YFSETQ. The CDR3 consists of 16 residues. Trimming took 0 bases from V and 4 from J; bases not matched to a gene: 4.